Detailed here is one T cell receptor (beta chain). Its antigen is unidentified. The source of the sample is a study of T cell responses to AZD1222 COVID-19 vaccine. Germline V gene sequence: CDR1 SQVTM, CDR2 ANQGSEA. The CDR3 is 13 amino acids. The V and J ends lost 7 bases and 2 bases respectively, with 15 bases between them. The assay was immunoSEQ multiplex PCR, and TCRdb's table has in-frame clones only and misses some. The sample contains some 98,000 clones, roughly 84% of which appear only once. Study observations and caveats: Sampling that yielded the repertoires occurred only after the peak T cell response.

The J gene is TRBJ2-7, the V gene TRBV29-1; D perhaps matches TRBD1 (7 bases). This sample comprised peripheral blood, obtained on day 0 of AZD1222 vaccination. The receptor's source is an adult in good health. This CDR3 reads CSARGTAAYEQYF. In DNA, the CDR3 is TGCAGCGCTCGCGGGACAGCAGCCTACGAGCAGTACTTC.